Below are 10 T cell receptor beta chains sequenced from a single sample in a study of cytomegalovirus exposure and HLA in healthy donors. The PCR was carried out with 60 Vbeta primers and 13 Jbeta primers. Profiling relied on immunoSEQ multiplex PCR, and the TCRdb table lists in-frame clones only, not all of them. Of 180,000 or so clones listed, 76% are singletons. Sequencing was carried out using PBMCs. These receptors all come from a woman between 25 and 40 years old in good health and CMV-seropositive.

The chain employs TRBV5-4 and TRBJ1-3; TRBD1 matches at 9 bases. Per the germline V gene, CDR1 is SGHNT and CDR2 is YYREEE (reference sequence). V trimming: 4 bases; J trimming: 2 bases; junction bases outside the gene matches: 4. This CDR3 spans 15 amino acids. The CDR3 loop is CASSLQGAPGNTIYF. The CDR3, as DNA: TGTGCCAGCAGCCTACAGGGGGCGCCTGGAAACACCATATATTTT.

The V and J genes are TRBV27 and TRBJ2-1; 8 bases align to TRBD2. CDR1 and CDR2 (germline): MNHEY, SMNVEV (reference sequence). With V trimmed by 8 bases and J by 6 bases, 9 bases remained unmatched. The CDR3 is 14 residues long. The CDR3 DNA reads TGTGCCAGCGGGGGACTAGTACAGACCAATGAGCAGTTCTTC. Its protein product is CASGGLVQTNEQFF.

The chain carries TRBV28 and TRBJ1-1, with D possibly matching TRBD1 (6 bases). Looked up from germline, CDR1 is MDHEN and CDR2 is SYDVKM. The V gene lost 5 bases and the J gene lost 3 bases, with 13 bases spanning the gap. The CDR3 has 14 residues. In nucleotides, the CDR3 is TGTGCCAGCAGTGACCCGACAGGAGACACTGAAGCTTTCTTT. This gives the protein CASSDPTGDTEAFF.

This clone was counted a few times. This chain connects TRBV10-3 to TRBJ2-7; 8 bases line up with TRBD1. Losses at the gene ends were 5 bases for V and 2 bases for J; bases not matched to a gene: 5. This CDR3 has 14 amino acids. Germline CDR1 is ENHRY and CDR2 is SYGVKD. The CDR3 coding sequence is TGTGCCATCAGTCCCGGACAGGGTGCCTACGAGCAGTACTTC. This translates into CAISPGQGAYEQYF.

The chain carries TRBV10-1 and TRBJ1-1; 10 positions match TRBD1. Germline V gene lookup returns CDR1 WNHNN and CDR2 SYGVQD (reference sequence). The CDR3 has 13 amino acids. V was pared by 6 bases and J by 6 bases, with 4 bases of the junction left unmatched. In DNA form, the CDR3 reads TGCGCCAGCAGCCAGGACAGGGGGTCTGAAGCTTTCTTT. Its translation: CASSQDRGSEAFF.

V gene TRBV5-6 combines with J gene TRBJ2-7, with D possibly matching TRBD1 (6 bases). There are 14 residues in the CDR3. The V gene lost 4 bases and the J gene lost 0 bases, with 11 bases spanning the gap. Per the germline V gene, CDR1 is SGHDT and CDR2 is YYEEEE. In DNA form, the CDR3 reads TGTGCCAGCAGCCCCACAGGGAGCTCCTACGAGCAGTACTTC. It translates to CASSPTGSSYEQYF.

The V and J genes are TRBV5-6 and TRBJ1-2; TRBD1 agrees at 9 bases. This CDR3 is 15 amino acids long. Trimming at V came to 0 bases and at J to 4 bases, leaving 4 bases not matched to a gene. From germline, CDR1 is SGHDT and CDR2 YYEEEE. The CDR3 loop is CASSLGDRVPYGYTF. The CDR3 bases are TGTGCCAGCAGCTTGGGGGACAGGGTACCCTATGGCTACACCTTC.

The chain links TRBV7-2 to TRBJ1-2; perhaps TRBD1 as D (6 bases). The V gene's germline CDR1 is SGHTA and CDR2 FQGNSA. The length of the CDR3 is 14 residues. Trimming pared 1 base from V and 8 bases from J, leaving 14 bases between. The CDR3 sequence is CASSLEGTSAGYTF. The CDR3 nucleotides are TGTGCCAGCAGCTTAGAGGGGACATCGGCAGGCTACACCTTC.

This clone has only a few counts. V is TRBV11-3 and J is TRBJ2-5, with TRBD2 matching over 8 bases. The CDR3 is 13 amino acids. V shed 3 bases, J shed 6 bases, and the junction held 3 bases outside the gene matches. The V gene's germline CDR1 is SGHNT and CDR2 YENEEA. The CDR3 nucleotides read TGTGCCAGCAGCTTCGGACTAGCAAAGACCCAGTACTTC. Translated, it gives CASSFGLAKTQYF.

This chain connects TRBV15 to TRBJ1-5; D is possibly TRBD1 (6 bases). The CDR3 is 16 amino acids. Germline lookup yields CDR1 LNHNV and CDR2 YYDKDF (reference sequence). Trimming pared 0 bases from V and 2 bases from J, leaving 11 bases between. This CDR3 reads CATSRDRGGGNQPQHF. For the CDR3, the DNA is TGTGCCACCAGCAGAGATAGGGGGGGCGGCAATCAGCCCCAGCATTTT.